One and the same sample provided the 13 T cell receptor beta chains below, sequenced in a study of blood T cell repertoires in COVID-19. Using immunoSEQ multiplex PCR, the repertoire was profiled, and TCRdb retains in-frame clones only, with some absent. The repertoire holds fewer than 300,000 clones, with roughly nine tenths as singletons. The specimen sequenced was peripheral blood. The receptors were gathered from a man aged 55 to 70 who had recovered from COVID-19.

Written as DNA, the CDR3 is TGTGCCTGGAGTGTAATCAAGGGGCCTGGAAACACCATATATTTT. It encodes CAWSVIKGPGNTIYF. The chain links TRBV30 to TRBJ1-3, with D possibly being TRBD1 (5 bases). The CDR3 consists of 15 residues. Germline lookup yields CDR1 GTSNPN and CDR2 SVGIG (reference sequence). V was pared by 0 bases and J by 2 bases, with 11 bases between. Supplemented by reference TRBV30 and TRBJ1-3, the full variable domain reads SQTIHQWPATLVQPVGSPLSLECTVEGTSNPNLYWYRQAAGRGLQLLFYSVGIGQISSEVPQNLSASRPQDRQFILSSKKLLLSDSGFYLCAWSVIKGPGNTIYFGEGSWLTVV.

This rearrangement joins TRBV9 to TRBJ2-3; no definite D call. The length of the CDR3 is 13 residues. Germline V CDR1 and CDR2: SGDLS, YYNGEE. V gave up 3 bases and J gave up 2 bases, with 7 bases separating them. The CDR3: CASSAQVTDTQYF. The CDR3 DNA reads as TGTGCCAGCAGCGCCCAGGTCACAGATACGCAGTATTTT.

The CDR3 sequence: CSATGGYTF. CDR3 coding DNA: TGCAGTGCCACCGGTGGCTACACCTTC. This sequence joins TRBV20-1 and TRBJ1-2, with D uncertain. This CDR3 contains 9 residues. Per germline, CDR1 DFQATT and CDR2 SNEGSKA (reference sequence). V was trimmed by 6 bases and J by 7 bases, leaving 6 bases between them.

The chain recombines TRBV15 with TRBJ2-7; TRBD1 agrees at 8 bases. Trimming removed 1 base from V and 3 bases from J; junction bases left unmatched: 5. CDR1 LNHNV and CDR2 YYDKDF come from the germline V gene (reference sequence). The CDR3 is 15 residues long. CDR3 protein: CATSRGVDRGYEQYF. The CDR3 coding sequence is TGTGCCACCAGCAGAGGGGTAGACAGGGGCTACGAGCAGTACTTC. Using reference TRBV15 and TRBJ2-7 for the parts outside the CDR3, the full variable domain is DAMVIQNPRYQVTQFGKPVTLSCSQTLNHNVMYWYQQKSSQAPKLLFHYYDKDFNNEADTPDNFQSRRPNTSFCFLDIRSPGLGDTAMYLCATSRGVDRGYEQYFGPGTRLTVT.

Points on this clone: A read error may be the cause here, since a much bigger clone is one base away. The rearrangement uses TRBV11-2 and TRBJ1-5; D is undetermined. The CDR3 covers 12 residues. Trimming took 0 bases from V and 5 from J, leaving 2 bases between them. The germline CDR1 and CDR2 sequences are SGHAT and FQNNGV. CDR3 sequence: CASSLDDQPQHF. The CDR3 nucleotides read TGTGCCAGCAGCTTAGACGATCAGCCCCAGCATTTT.

The V gene is TRBV24-1, the J gene TRBJ2-1; the match to TRBD2 covers 8 bases. J gave up 4 bases and V 1 base, and 8 bases lay outside the gene matches. The CDR3 sequence is 17 residues long. CDR1 is KGHDR, CDR2 SFDVKD, per germline. The chain's CDR3 is CATSDFRTSGTYNEQFF. CDR3 DNA: TGTGCCACCAGTGATTTCCGTACTAGCGGTACTTACAATGAGCAGTTCTTC.

The chain joins TRBV6-5 to TRBJ1-4; tentatively, D is TRBD1 (6 bases). The CDR3 length is 11 residues. CDR1 MNHEY and CDR2 SVGAGI come from the germline V gene. Trimming cost V 10 bases and J 6 bases, with 9 bases left between them. CDR3 nucleotide sequence: TGTGCCACCTCAGGGGATGAAAAACTGTTTTTT. Translating gives CATSGDEKLFF.

Here the CDR3 DNA reads TGTGCCAGCAGCGTACAGGGGGCTAACAATGAGCAGTTCTTC. It specifies CASSVQGANNEQFF. This chain uses TRBV11-3 with TRBJ2-1; 9 nucleotides agree with TRBD1. The CDR3 sequence is 14 residues long. The junction had 4 bases not matched to a gene; V was cut back by 5 bases and J by 5 bases. Germline assignment: CDR1 SGHNT and CDR2 YENEEA.

The V and J genes are TRBV4-2 and TRBJ2-7; TRBD2 might be the D (5 bases). The V end was cut by 1 base, the J end by 3 bases, with 19 bases between. This CDR3 is built from 17 residues. Germline CDR1 is LGHNA and CDR2 is YNFKEQ. The CDR3 DNA reads TGTGCCAGCAGCCAAGGGGAACGGGAAACCAGCCTCTACGAGCAGTACTTC. This sequence encodes CASSQGERETSLYEQYF.

The genes are TRBV6-6 and TRBJ1-5, with 9 bases that match TRBD1. V was pared by 2 bases and J by 6 bases, with 8 bases of the junction left unmatched. The CDR3 totals 16 residues. Germline V lookup: CDR1 MNHNY, CDR2 SVGAGI (reference sequence). CDR3 bases: TGTGCCAGCAGTTACGGGGGGACAGGGTCATCTCAGCCCCAGCATTTT. The encoded protein is CASSYGGTGSSQPQHF.

CDR3 nucleotides: TGCGCCAGCAGCCAACCCTTGGGACTAGCGGGGGGGGGTGCCTGGGAGCAGTACTTC. Translated, it gives CASSQPLGLAGGGAWEQYF. The rearrangement joins TRBV4-1 to TRBJ2-7, with TRBD2 matching 16 bases. CDR1 and CDR2 (germline): MGHRA, YSYEKL. The CDR3 totals 19 residues. Unmatched junction bases numbered 14, after V lost 2 bases and J lost 7 bases.

The chain employs TRBV24-1 and TRBJ2-1, with TRBD2 matching 8 bases. Trimming took 3 bases from V and 5 from J; bases not matched to a gene: 5. The CDR3 spans 15 residues. Per the germline V gene, CDR1 is KGHDR and CDR2 is SFDVKD. The CDR3 DNA follows: TGTGCCACCAGTGATCACCGCGGGGGGAACAATGAGCAGTTCTTC. Encoded protein: CATSDHRGGNNEQFF.

This chain uses TRBV10-3 with TRBJ2-1, with 8 bases aligning to TRBD1. The CDR3 extends over 15 amino acids. After removal of 6 bases from V and 6 bases from J, the junction contained 10 bases not matched to a gene. Germline V CDR1 and CDR2: ENHRY, SYGVKD. The CDR3 DNA reads TGTGCCATCAGACAAGGACAGGGTAGTAGCAATGAGCAGTTCTTC. Its protein product is CAIRQGQGSSNEQFF.